This T cell receptor beta chain stems from a study of cytomegalovirus exposure and HLA in healthy donors. Whole-study results and caveats: The tendency of first-cohort TCR clusters to co-occur in the 95 to 150 validation repertoires was the finding of a later analysis.

To note about this clone: Its specificity is not known.

Produced via immunoSEQ multiplex PCR; TCRdb's table is partial and in-frame only. The sample holds approximately 200,000 clones, approximately 80% seen once. The CDR3 loop spans 15 amino acids. Trimming shortened V by 4 bases and J by 2 bases, and 12 bases separated the two germline ends. CDR1 and CDR2 from the germline V gene are SGHRS and YFSETQ. The TCR comes from a woman aged 25 to 39 in good health and CMV-seropositive. The chain links TRBV5-1 to TRBJ2-2; no definite D call. Material for sequencing was PBMCs. Here the CDR3 reads CASSPSSVNTGELFF. CDR3 DNA sequence: TGCGCCAGCAGCCCATCAAGCGTAAACACCGGGGAGCTGTTTTTT.